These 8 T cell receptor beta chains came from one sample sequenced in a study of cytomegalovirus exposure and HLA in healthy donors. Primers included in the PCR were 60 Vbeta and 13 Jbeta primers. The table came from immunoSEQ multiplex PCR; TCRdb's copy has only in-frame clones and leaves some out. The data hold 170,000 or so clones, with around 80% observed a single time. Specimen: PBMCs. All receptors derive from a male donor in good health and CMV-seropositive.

The chain's CDR3 is CATSSGSYEQYF. The CDR3 coding sequence is TGTGCCACTTCTAGCGGCTCCTACGAGCAGTACTTC. The gene calls are TRBV4-2 and TRBJ2-7, with 7 bases lining up with TRBD2. Germline CDR1 reads LGHNA; CDR2 reads YNFKEQ. CDR3 length equals 12 residues. The V and J ends lost 10 bases and 0 bases, in that order; junction bases with no gene match: 3.

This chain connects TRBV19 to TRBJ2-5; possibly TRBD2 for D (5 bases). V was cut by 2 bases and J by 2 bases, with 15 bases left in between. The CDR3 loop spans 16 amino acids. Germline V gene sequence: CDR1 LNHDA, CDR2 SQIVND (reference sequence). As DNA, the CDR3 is TGTGCCAGTAGTATAAGCGGTTGGGCCGCGCAAGAGACCCAGTACTTC. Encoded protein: CASSISGWAAQETQYF.

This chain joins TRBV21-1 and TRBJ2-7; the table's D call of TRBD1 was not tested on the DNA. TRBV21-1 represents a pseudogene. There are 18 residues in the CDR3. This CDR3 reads CASSKGPLGQGAFDEQYF. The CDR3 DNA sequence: TGTGCCAGCAGCAAAGGCCCCCTGGGACAGGGGGCGTTTGACGAGCAGTACTTC.

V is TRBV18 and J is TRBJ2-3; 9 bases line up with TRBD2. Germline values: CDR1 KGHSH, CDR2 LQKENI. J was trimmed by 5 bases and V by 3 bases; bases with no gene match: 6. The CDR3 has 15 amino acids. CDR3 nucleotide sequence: TGTGCCAGCTCACCTAGCGGGAGATCGGTAGATACGCAGTATTTT. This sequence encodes CASSPSGRSVDTQYF.

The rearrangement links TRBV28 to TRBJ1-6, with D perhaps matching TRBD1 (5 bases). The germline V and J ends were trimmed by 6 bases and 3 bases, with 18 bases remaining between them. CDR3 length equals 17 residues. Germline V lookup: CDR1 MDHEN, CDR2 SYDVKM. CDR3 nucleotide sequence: TGTGCCAGCAGCCCACCCGTGGGGCTTCTCTATAATTCACCCCTCCACTTT. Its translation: CASSPPVGLLYNSPLHF.

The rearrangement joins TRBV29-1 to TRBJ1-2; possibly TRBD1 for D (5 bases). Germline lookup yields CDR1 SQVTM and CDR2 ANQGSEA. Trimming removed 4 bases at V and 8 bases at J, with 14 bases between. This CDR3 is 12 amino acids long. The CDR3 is CSVGGTGGGYTF. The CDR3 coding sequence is TGCAGCGTTGGAGGAACCGGGGGAGGCTACACCTTC. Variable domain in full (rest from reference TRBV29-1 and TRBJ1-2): SAVISQKPSRDICQRGTSLTIQCQVDSQVTMMFWYRQQPGQSLTLIATANQGSEATYESGFVIDKFPISRPNLTFSTLTVSNMSPEDSSIYLCSVGGTGGGYTFGSGTRLTVV.

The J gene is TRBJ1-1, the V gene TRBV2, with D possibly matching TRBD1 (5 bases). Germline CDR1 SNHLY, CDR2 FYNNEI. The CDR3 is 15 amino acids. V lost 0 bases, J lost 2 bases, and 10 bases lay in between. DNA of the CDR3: TGTGCCAGCAGTGAAGCGCTAAGGGGTAACACTGAAGCTTTCTTT. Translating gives CASSEALRGNTEAFF.

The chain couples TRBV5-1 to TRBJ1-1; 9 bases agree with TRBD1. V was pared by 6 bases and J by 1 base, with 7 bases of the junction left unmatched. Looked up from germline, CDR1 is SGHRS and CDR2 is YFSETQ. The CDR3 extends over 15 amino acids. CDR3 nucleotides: TGCGCCAGCAAAACAGGGGGCTTAGAGAACACTGAAGCTTTCTTT. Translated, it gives CASKTGGLENTEAFF.